One sample yielded the 12 T cell receptor beta chains listed below, sequenced in a study of blood T cell repertoires in COVID-19. Some clones are missing from TCRdb's copy, which holds only in-frame ones; the method was immunoSEQ multiplex PCR. The repertoire holds 160,000 or so clones, with approximately 85% as singletons. Sequenced sample: peripheral blood. Every receptor here comes from a woman aged 60-70 years with COVID-19, enrolled during active disease.

The chain uses TRBV6-1 and TRBJ1-2, with TRBD1 as a possible D gene (5 bases). Between the trimmed V and J ends, which lost 0 bases and 6 bases, there was a span of 14 bases. The germline V gene encodes CDR1 MNHNS and CDR2 SASEGT. The length of the CDR3 is 15 residues. The CDR3 here is CASSEAGWGSNGYTF. CDR3 nucleotide sequence: TGTGCCAGCAGTGAAGCGGGGTGGGGCTCGAATGGCTACACCTTC.

The J gene is TRBJ1-2, the V gene TRBV10-3; maybe TRBD1 (6 bases). From germline, CDR1 is ENHRY and CDR2 SYGVKD. CDR3 length: 15 amino acids. V lost 3 bases to trimming and J lost 6 bases, with 17 bases between them. The CDR3 DNA reads TGTGCCATCAGTGATAGTAATCCAGGGGCGAATGGCTACACCTTC. Protein: CAISDSNPGANGYTF.

This chain links TRBV24-1 with TRBJ2-1, with 12 bases that match TRBD2. J lost 8 bases, V lost 6 bases, and 7 bases had no gene match. Germline CDR1 reads KGHDR; CDR2 reads SFDVKD. This CDR3 contains 15 residues. Here the CDR3 DNA reads TGTGCCACCAGTACGCTAGCGGGAGGGCCCCATGAGCAGTTCTTC. Encoded protein: CATSTLAGGPHEQFF.

V is TRBV30 and J is TRBJ2-1; 7 positions agree with TRBD2. The trim removed 3 bases at V and 7 bases at J, leaving 9 bases unmatched. This CDR3 region has 14 residues. The germline V gene has CDR1 GTSNPN and CDR2 SVGIG (reference sequence). The CDR3 protein is CAWRRGGSGNEQFF. The CDR3 DNA sequence: TGTGCCTGGAGGAGGGGCGGGAGCGGTAATGAGCAGTTCTTC.

V usage is TRBV28 and J usage is TRBJ2-7; the D gene is possibly TRBD2 (5 bases). The V gene lost 1 base and the J gene lost 9 bases, with 16 bases spanning the gap. The CDR3 runs 14 residues. Per the germline V gene, CDR1 is MDHEN and CDR2 is SYDVKM. CDR3 residues: CASSLSQVGDGQYV. In nucleotides, the CDR3 is TGTGCCAGCAGTTTATCCCAGGTCGGGGATGGGCAGTACGTC.

This clone was picked up one time. The V call is TRBV20-1, the J call TRBJ1-5; 9 nucleotides match TRBD1. This CDR3 has 13 amino acids. With V trimmed by 4 bases and J by 7 bases, 5 bases remained unmatched. Germline V gene sequence: CDR1 DFQATT, CDR2 SNEGSKA (reference sequence). Here the CDR3 DNA reads TGCAGTGCTATTGACAGGGGGGAACAGCCCCAGCATTTT. Translation gives CSAIDRGEQPQHF.

The sample holds a few counts of this clone. The chain combines TRBV27 with TRBJ2-2; maybe TRBD1 (6 bases). V was pared by 6 bases and J by 3 bases, with 14 bases between. This CDR3 region has 15 residues. Germline V gives CDR1 MNHEY, CDR2 SMNVEV (reference sequence). CDR3 in amino acids: CASRTQGRHTGELFF. In DNA form, the CDR3 reads TGTGCCAGCAGAACACAGGGACGGCACACCGGGGAGCTGTTTTTT.

V usage is TRBV19 and J usage is TRBJ1-1; D gene unclear. The CDR3 has 13 residues. Germline-derived CDR1 and CDR2 are LNHDA and SQIVND (reference sequence). Trimming shortened V by 6 bases and J by 1 base, and 9 bases separated the two germline ends. The CDR3 is CASRPRRNTEAFF. The CDR3 coding sequence is TGTGCCAGTAGGCCTCGCAGGAACACTGAAGCTTTCTTT.

The chain joins TRBV7-9 to TRBJ2-7; TRBD2 aligns across 9 bases. Germline loops: CDR1 SEHNR, CDR2 FQNEAQ (reference sequence). V lost 3 bases to trimming and J lost 2 bases; unmatched junction nucleotides: 2. The CDR3 is 14 residues long. CDR3 loop: CASSFLAGTYEQYF. The DNA for the CDR3 is TGTGCCAGCAGCTTTCTAGCGGGAACCTACGAGCAGTACTTC.

V gene TRBV19 combines with J gene TRBJ1-1; D unclear. Germline V gene sequence: CDR1 LNHDA, CDR2 SQIVND (reference sequence). V dropped 5 bases and J dropped 0 bases, with 7 bases sitting between them. The CDR3 length is 13 residues. The CDR3: CASSLNLNTEAFF. The CDR3 DNA reads as TGTGCCAGTAGTTTAAATTTGAACACTGAAGCTTTCTTT.

Here the CDR3 DNA reads TGTGCCACCAGGGGAACAGGAGCCCTCTCCTACAATGAGCAGTTCTTC. This sequence encodes CATRGTGALSYNEQFF. The chain has TRBV24-1 and TRBJ2-1; tentatively, D is TRBD1 (5 bases). The V end lost 7 bases, the J end lost 0 bases, and 15 bases lay between the germline ends. Germline values: CDR1 KGHDR, CDR2 SFDVKD. The length of the CDR3 is 16 residues.

This sequence joins TRBV10-3 and TRBJ1-1, with TRBD1 matching over 10 bases. Germline loops: CDR1 ENHRY, CDR2 SYGVKD. This CDR3 region has 15 residues. Trimming cost V 6 bases and J 2 bases; bases outside gene matches: 6. In nucleotides, the CDR3 is TGTGCCATCAGCCGACAGGGGGCGCGAAACACTGAAGCTTTCTTT. Translated: CAISRQGARNTEAFF.